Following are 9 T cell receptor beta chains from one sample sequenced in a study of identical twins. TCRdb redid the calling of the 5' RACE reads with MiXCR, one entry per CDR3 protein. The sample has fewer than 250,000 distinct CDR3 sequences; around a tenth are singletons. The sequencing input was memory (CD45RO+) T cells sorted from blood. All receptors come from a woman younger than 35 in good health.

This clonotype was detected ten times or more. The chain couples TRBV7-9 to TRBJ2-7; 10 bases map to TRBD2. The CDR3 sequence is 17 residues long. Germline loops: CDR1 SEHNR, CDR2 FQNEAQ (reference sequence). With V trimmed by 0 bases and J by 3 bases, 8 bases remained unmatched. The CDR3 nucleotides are TGTGCCAGCAGCTTAGCCCGAAGCGGGAGGGCCCTCTACGAGCAGTACTTC. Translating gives CASSLARSGRALYEQYF.

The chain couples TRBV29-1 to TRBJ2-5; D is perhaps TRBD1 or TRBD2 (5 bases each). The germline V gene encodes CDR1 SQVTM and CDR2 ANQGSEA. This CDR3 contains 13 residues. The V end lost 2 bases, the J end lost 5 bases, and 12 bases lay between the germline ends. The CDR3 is CSVESGTRETQYF. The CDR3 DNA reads TGCAGCGTTGAATCGGGGACGCGTGAGACCCAGTACTTC.

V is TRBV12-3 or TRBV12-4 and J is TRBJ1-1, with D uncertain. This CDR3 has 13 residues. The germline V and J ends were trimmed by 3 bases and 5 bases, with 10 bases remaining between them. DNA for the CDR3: TGTGCCAGCAGTTTCGTGAGAACGACTGAAGCTTTCTTT. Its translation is CASSFVRTTEAFF.

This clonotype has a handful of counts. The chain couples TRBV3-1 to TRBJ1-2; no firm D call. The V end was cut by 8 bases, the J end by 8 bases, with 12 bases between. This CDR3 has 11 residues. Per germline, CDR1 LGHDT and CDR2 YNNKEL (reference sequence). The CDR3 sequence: CASSHGEGYTF. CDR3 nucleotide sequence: TGTGCCAGCTCCCACGGCGAGGGCTACACCTTC.

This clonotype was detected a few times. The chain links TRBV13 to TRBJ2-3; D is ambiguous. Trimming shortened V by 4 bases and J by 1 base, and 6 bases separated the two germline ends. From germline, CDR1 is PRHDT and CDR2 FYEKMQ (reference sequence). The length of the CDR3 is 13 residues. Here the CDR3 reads CASSSGRTDTQYF. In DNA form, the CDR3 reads TGTGCCAGCAGCTCCGGACGCACAGATACGCAGTATTTT.

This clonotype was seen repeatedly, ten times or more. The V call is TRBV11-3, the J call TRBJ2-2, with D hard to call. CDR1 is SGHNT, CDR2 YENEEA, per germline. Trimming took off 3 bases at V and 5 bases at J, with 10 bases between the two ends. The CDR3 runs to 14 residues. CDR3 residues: CASSFADRTGELFF. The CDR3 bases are TGTGCCAGCAGCTTCGCGGATAGGACCGGGGAGCTGTTTTTT.

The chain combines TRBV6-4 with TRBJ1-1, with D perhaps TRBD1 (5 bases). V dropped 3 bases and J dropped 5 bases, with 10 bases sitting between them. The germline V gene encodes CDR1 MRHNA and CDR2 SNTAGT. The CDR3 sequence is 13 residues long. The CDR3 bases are TGTGCCAGCAGTGAAGGGGAACGGACTGAAGCTTTCTTT. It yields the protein CASSEGERTEAFF.

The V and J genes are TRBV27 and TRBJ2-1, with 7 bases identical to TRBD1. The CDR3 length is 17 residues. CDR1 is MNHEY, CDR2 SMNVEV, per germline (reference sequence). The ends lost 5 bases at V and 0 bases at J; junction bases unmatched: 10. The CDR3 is CASSGGSGQSSYNEQFF. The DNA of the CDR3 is TGTGCCAGCAGTGGGGGATCGGGACAGAGCTCCTACAATGAGCAGTTCTTC.

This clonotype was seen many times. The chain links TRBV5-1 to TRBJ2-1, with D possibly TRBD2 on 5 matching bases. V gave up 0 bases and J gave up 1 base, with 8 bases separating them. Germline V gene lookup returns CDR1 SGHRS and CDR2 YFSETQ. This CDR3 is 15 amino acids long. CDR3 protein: CASSLGGSSYNEQFF. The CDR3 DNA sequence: TGCGCCAGCAGCTTGGGAGGGAGTTCCTACAATGAGCAGTTCTTC. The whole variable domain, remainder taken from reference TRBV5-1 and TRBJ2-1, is KAGVTQTPRYLIKTRGQQVTLSCSPISGHRSVSWYQQTPGQGLQFLFEYFSETQRNKGNFPGRFSGRQFSNSRSEMNVSTLELGDSALYLCASSLGGSSYNEQFFGPGTRLTVL.